The following is a TCR beta chain sequence with its context. The data belong to a study of blood T cell repertoires in COVID-19. Study as a whole: COVID-19 samples from acute and convalescent phases originated in the United States, Italy and Spain. From T cells, B-cell-depleted T cells, or PBMCs came the material, which was cDNA or gDNA.

Authors' analysis steps: Using reference gene primer amplification, nucleated cell counts were estimated. Sequencing was performed with immunoSEQ multiplex PCR; in TCRdb, only in-frame clones are kept and a portion is missing. The D gene and trimming were derived from the DNA, and the V and J assignments and clone size from that table. The sample records tens of thousands of clones, roughly 80% being singletons. Germline CDR1 and CDR2: MGHRA and YSYEKL. This CDR3 is 15 amino acids long. V shed 0 bases, J shed 1 base, and the junction held 0 bases outside the gene matches. The J gene is TRBJ2-1, the V gene TRBV4-1, with TRBD1 matching 7 bases. This receptor was identified in a human donor in a cohort sampled during active COVID-19. The sample consisted of peripheral blood. CDR3 sequence (DNA): TGCGCCAGCAGCCAAGACAGGGGGTCCTACAATGAGCAGTTCTTC. Translating gives CASSQDRGSYNEQFF.